This TCR beta chain originates from a study of T-cell reconstitution after alpha-beta-depleted transplantation in children. The library targeted TCRbeta and was prepared with unique molecular identifiers. TCRdb re-derived calls from the PCR reads in MiXCR, one entry per CDR3 protein. The sample lists roughly 420,000 distinct CDR3 sequences; around 16% were seen once. General study points: Fresh T-cell production supplied most of the T-cell counts and diversity seen one year after transplant. Several hundred expanded graft clones reportedly gave rise to the alpha-beta T cells present about two months after transplant. Surviving recipient T cells and thymic progenitors produced the high day-60 TCRbeta diversity seen in some patients.

Points on this clonotype: Antigen unknown.

The germline CDR1 and CDR2 sequences are SGHRS and YFSETQ. The CDR3 extends over 14 amino acids. V lost 0 bases, J lost 6 bases, and 13 bases lay in between. The origin of this receptor is a boy under two years old who had a stem cell transplant for Wiskott-Aldrich syndrome, so the T cells may come from the graft donor. This chain connects TRBV5-1 to TRBJ2-7; possible D gene TRBD1, 6 bases. This specimen consisted of PBMCs, mostly from graft donor cells, obtained 360 days after TCRalphabeta/CD19-depleted stem cell transplant. The CDR3 DNA reads TGCGCCAGCAGCTTGGCCGGAACAGGGACCGAGCAGTACTTC. Protein: CASSLAGTGTEQYF.